A single T cell receptor (beta chain) is shown here with its context. Its matching antigen is unknown. The sample originates from a study of Ad26.COV2.S vaccination and SARS-CoV-2 variants. Looking at the study overall: Among those in the COV1001 Ad26.COV2.S trial arm was the donor. Ad26.COV2.S, an intramuscular injection, was given once or twice 56 days apart.

Treatment given: about 20 received Ad26.COV2.S at low or high dose, single or two shots; about 5 received placebo; per-sample allocation not given. Samples were taken on day 63 after the first vaccine or placebo injection. Wuhan-strain SARS-CoV-2 spike was expressed by the Ad26 vector that made up the vaccine. The study's findings and limits: Quantification of TCR breadth and depth may have yielded underestimates of total T cell responses.

Germline CDR1 is MGHRA and CDR2 is YSYEKL. V shed 0 bases, J shed 5 bases, and the junction held 8 bases outside the gene matches. The CDR3 consists of 17 residues. Only in-frame clones appear in the TCRdb table, and some are missing; sequencing was by immunoSEQ multiplex PCR. This repertoire shows about 260,000 clones, 70% to 90% found once; its top ten account for 2.9%. This chain links TRBV4-1 with TRBJ2-2; 8 bases line up with TRBD1. This receptor was obtained from a person aged 18-65 years who received the Ad26.COV2.S COVID-19 vaccine or a placebo. Here the sequenced sample was peripheral blood, taken in a trial of Ad26.COV2.S vaccine versus placebo. CDR3 region: CASSQDGWQGATGELFF. CDR3 nucleotides: TGCGCCAGCAGCCAAGACGGTTGGCAGGGGGCGACCGGGGAGCTGTTTTTT.